This T cell receptor beta chain is from a study of blood T cell repertoires in COVID-19. About the study: Sites in the United States, Italy and Spain provided acute and convalescent COVID-19 samples.

Per the original methods: Quantification of nucleated cells was approximated via reference gene primer amplification. TCRdb's table, derived via immunoSEQ multiplex PCR, lists solely in-frame clones and lacks some. V, J and clone size derive from that table, while D and trimming were established from the DNA sequence. The data hold around 340,000 clones, with more than 70% observed a single time. Germline V CDR1 and CDR2: SGHRS, YFSETQ. Losses at the gene ends were 4 bases for V and 3 bases for J; bases not matched to a gene: 8. The CDR3 totals 17 residues. Living in under 30 US areas, the participants were between roughly 18 and 90 years of age. Before they entered the study, exposed participants had met a COVID-19 case within 2 weeks.

The J gene is TRBJ2-3, the V gene TRBV5-1, with 13 bases identical to TRBD2. The receptor's source is a woman aged 25 to 39 who had been exposed to COVID-19. The sequenced sample was PBMCs or T cells enriched from blood (not recorded which). Here the CDR3 reads CASSPWTSGGRTDTQYF. The CDR3 coding sequence is TGCGCCAGCAGCCCGTGGACTAGCGGGGGTAGAACAGATACGCAGTATTTT.